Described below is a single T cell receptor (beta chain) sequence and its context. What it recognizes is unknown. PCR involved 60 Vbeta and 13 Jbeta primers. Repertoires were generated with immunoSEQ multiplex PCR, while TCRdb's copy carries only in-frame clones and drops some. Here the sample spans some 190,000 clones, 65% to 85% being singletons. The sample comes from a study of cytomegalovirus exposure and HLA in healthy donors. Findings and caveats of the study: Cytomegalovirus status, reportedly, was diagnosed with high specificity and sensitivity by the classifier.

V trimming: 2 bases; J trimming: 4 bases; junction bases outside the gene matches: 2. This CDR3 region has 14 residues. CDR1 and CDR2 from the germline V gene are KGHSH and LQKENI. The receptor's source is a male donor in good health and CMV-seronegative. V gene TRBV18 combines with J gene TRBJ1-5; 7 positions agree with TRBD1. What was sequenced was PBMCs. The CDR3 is CASSPNRGNQPQHF. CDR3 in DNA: TGTGCCAGCTCACCAAACAGGGGAAATCAGCCCCAGCATTTT.